Below are 30 T cell receptor beta chains sequenced from a single sample in a study of cytomegalovirus exposure and HLA in healthy donors. PCR used 60 Vbeta primers and 13 Jbeta primers. Sequenced by immunoSEQ multiplex PCR; TCRdb stores in-frame clones only, minus some. The repertoire holds some 190,000 clones, with approximately 84% as singletons. Sample: PBMCs. These receptors were collected from a girl under 18 in good health and CMV-seropositive.

This chain joins TRBV5-4 and TRBJ2-3; no definite D call. There are 13 residues in the CDR3. V lost 7 bases to trimming and J lost 1 base, with 10 bases between them. Per germline, CDR1 SGHNT and CDR2 YYREEE (reference sequence). The CDR3 loop reads CASVRSGTDTQYF. Written as DNA, the CDR3 is TGTGCCAGCGTGAGGTCGGGCACAGATACGCAGTATTTT.

V usage is TRBV11-2 and J usage is TRBJ2-2, with TRBD2 matching over 7 bases. CDR3 size: 16 residues. Unmatched junction bases numbered 8, after V lost 0 bases and J lost 7 bases. The germline V gene has CDR1 SGHAT and CDR2 FQNNGV. Here the CDR3 reads CASSLDRPSGNGELFF. CDR3 DNA: TGTGCCAGCAGCTTAGATCGTCCTAGCGGAAACGGGGAGCTGTTTTTT.

This chain links TRBV30 with TRBJ1-1; no clear D. The CDR3 sequence is 13 residues long. The germline gives CDR1 GTSNPN, CDR2 SVGIG (reference sequence). Trimming pared 2 bases from V and 3 bases from J, leaving 10 bases between. CDR3: CAWSITRYTEAFF. The CDR3 DNA follows: TGTGCCTGGAGTATTACGCGGTACACTGAAGCTTTCTTT.

The V and J genes are TRBV19 and TRBJ1-1, with D perhaps matching TRBD1 (6 bases). The CDR3 extends over 21 amino acids. The germline V gene encodes CDR1 LNHDA and CDR2 SQIVND (reference sequence). The ends were cut back, 6 bases at V and 0 bases at J, with 32 bases in the middle. CDR3 sequence: CASRAYPGNLGQRGVNTEAFF. CDR3 nucleotide sequence: TGTGCCAGTAGGGCTTACCCGGGGAACCTCGGACAGCGGGGGGTGAACACTGAAGCTTTCTTT.

V and J are TRBV2 and TRBJ2-2; tentatively, D is TRBD2 (5 bases). Germline CDR1 SNHLY, CDR2 FYNNEI. The V end was cut by 6 bases, the J end by 3 bases, with 11 bases between. The CDR3 is 14 residues long. This CDR3 is CASRREQYTGELFF. The CDR3 DNA follows: TGTGCCAGCAGACGGGAACAATACACCGGGGAGCTGTTTTTT.

The chain employs TRBV7-9 and TRBJ1-1, with 7 bases that match TRBD1. The CDR3 length is 15 residues. Per the germline V gene, CDR1 is SEHNR and CDR2 is FQNEAQ (reference sequence). The V gene end was trimmed by 4 bases and the J gene end by 4 bases; junction bases not matched to a gene: 9. CDR3 nucleotide sequence: TGTGCCAGCAGCTCTACCAGACAGGGTCGCACTGAAGCTTTCTTT. Translating gives CASSSTRQGRTEAFF.

V gene TRBV4-1 combines with J gene TRBJ2-1; 7 bases are a match to TRBD1. The germline V gene has CDR1 MGHRA and CDR2 YSYEKL. The CDR3 has 16 residues. The V segment lost 3 bases and the J segment 1 base; nucleotides outside the gene matches: 6. The CDR3 reads CASSQARGQSYNEQFF. The CDR3 DNA reads TGCGCCAGCAGCCAGGCTCGGGGACAGTCCTACAATGAGCAGTTCTTC.

V usage is TRBV15 and J usage is TRBJ2-5; 14 nucleotides match TRBD2. The germline V gene has CDR1 LNHNV and CDR2 YYDKDF (reference sequence). There are 18 residues in the CDR3. J was trimmed by 6 bases and V by 0 bases; bases with no gene match: 9. CDR3: CATSRELPGLAGAKTQYF. The CDR3 nucleotides are TGTGCCACCAGCAGAGAACTACCGGGACTAGCGGGAGCGAAGACCCAGTACTTC.

The V and J genes are TRBV4-1 and TRBJ1-4; possible D gene TRBD1, 6 bases. V lost 1 base and J lost 10, with 19 bases in between. Germline CDR1 reads MGHRA; CDR2 reads YSYEKL. The CDR3 is made up of 16 amino acids. DNA for the CDR3: TGCGCCAGCAGCCAAGTCCTAATTTACAGGGATGGAAAACTGTTTTTT. It translates to CASSQVLIYRDGKLFF.

V gene TRBV30 combines with J gene TRBJ1-5; the match to TRBD1 covers 9 bases. Germline V gene data show CDR1 as GTSNPN and CDR2 as SVGIG (reference sequence). There are 18 residues in the CDR3. The J segment lost 5 bases and the V segment lost 3 bases, leaving 17 bases of the junction unmatched. CDR3 in DNA: TGTGCCTGGAGCTGGGGGGACAGGGTCTTTCCCTTCCATCAGCCCCAGCATTTT. This sequence encodes CAWSWGDRVFPFHQPQHF. The full variable domain, with the rest looked up from reference TRBV30 and TRBJ1-5, is SQTIHQWPATLVQPVGSPLSLECTVEGTSNPNLYWYRQAAGRGLQLLFYSVGIGQISSEVPQNLSASRPQDRQFILSSKKLLLSDSGFYLCAWSWGDRVFPFHQPQHFGDGTRLSIL.

CDR3 loop: CASSPTGRDTEAFF. As DNA, the CDR3 is TGTGCCAGCTCACCCACTGGGAGGGACACTGAAGCTTTCTTT. The chain carries TRBV18 and TRBJ1-1; D ambiguous. Trimming stripped 3 bases from V and 3 bases from J, with 11 bases between. CDR1 is KGHSH, CDR2 LQKENI, per germline. The CDR3 extends over 14 amino acids.

The rearrangement joins TRBV5-6 to TRBJ1-5, with D maybe TRBD1 (5 bases). CDR3 length: 14 residues. Germline V gene lookup returns CDR1 SGHDT and CDR2 YYEEEE. V was trimmed by 1 base and J by 3 bases, leaving 8 bases between them. The CDR3 DNA reads TGTGCCAGCAGCTTGCAGGGCGCCAATCAGCCCCAGCATTTT. Protein product: CASSLQGANQPQHF.

V and J are TRBV5-1 and TRBJ2-7, with a weak D call TRBD2 (6 bases). V lost 0 bases and J lost 2, with 12 bases in between. The length of the CDR3 is 15 residues. CDR1 and CDR2 from the germline V gene are SGHRS and YFSETQ. This CDR3 is CASSLGGVGTYEQYF. CDR3 nucleotide sequence: TGCGCCAGCAGCTTGGGGGGGGTTGGCACCTACGAGCAGTACTTC. Full variable domain (outside the CDR3, taken from reference TRBV5-1 and TRBJ2-7): KAGVTQTPRYLIKTRGQQVTLSCSPISGHRSVSWYQQTPGQGLQFLFEYFSETQRNKGNFPGRFSGRQFSNSRSEMNVSTLELGDSALYLCASSLGGVGTYEQYFGPGTRLTVT.

V and J are TRBV6-6 and TRBJ1-5, with TRBD1 identical over 7 bases. Germline V lookup: CDR1 MNHNY, CDR2 SVGAGI (reference sequence). V was pared by 4 bases and J by 5 bases, with 8 bases of the junction left unmatched. The length of the CDR3 is 15 residues. For the CDR3, the DNA is TGTGCCAGCAGTTCCGCCGGGACAGATTATCAGCCCCAGCATTTT. It codes for CASSSAGTDYQPQHF.

The chain couples TRBV2 to TRBJ2-3; TRBD2 might be the D (5 bases). This CDR3 contains 14 residues. Germline CDR1 is SNHLY and CDR2 is FYNNEI. The V gene lost 7 bases and the J gene lost 5 bases, with 16 bases spanning the gap. Here the CDR3 reads CASMAGLLEDTQYF. For the CDR3, the DNA is TGTGCCAGCATGGCGGGCCTCCTCGAAGATACGCAGTATTTT. The whole variable domain, remainder taken from reference TRBV2 and TRBJ2-3, is EPEVTQTPSHQVTQMGQEVILRCVPISNHLYFYWYRQILGQKVEFLVSFYNNEISEKSEIFDDQFSVERPDGSNFTLKIRSTKLEDSAMYFCASMAGLLEDTQYFGPGTRLTVL.

V and J are TRBV15 and TRBJ2-7, with 11 nucleotides matching TRBD1. The CDR3 loop spans 14 amino acids. Germline loops: CDR1 LNHNV, CDR2 YYDKDF (reference sequence). Trimming removed 5 bases from V and 4 bases from J; junction bases left unmatched: 4. CDR3 coding DNA: TGTGCCACCAGCCTTGGGACAGGGGGATACGAGCAGTACTTC. This sequence encodes CATSLGTGGYEQYF.

This chain uses TRBV7-8 with TRBJ2-2; 9 bases are a match to TRBD2. Germline lookup yields CDR1 SGHVS and CDR2 FQNEAQ. V lost 6 bases and J lost 4; bases outside the gene matches: 6. The CDR3 contains 15 residues. CDR3 nucleotides: TGTGCCAGCAGGTTGACTAGCGGTGGCACCGGGGAGCTGTTTTTT. Its translation: CASRLTSGGTGELFF.

V is TRBV28 and J is TRBJ1-1; D not resolved. The germline gives CDR1 MDHEN, CDR2 SYDVKM. The CDR3 is 14 amino acids. With 2 bases removed from V and 5 bases from J, the gap between germline ends came to 12 bases. The CDR3 loop is CASSLRAGVTEAFF. The DNA for the CDR3 is TGTGCCAGCAGTTTACGGGCCGGGGTGACTGAAGCTTTCTTT.

This clone occurred a few times. The chain has TRBV25-1 and TRBJ2-2; D is unresolved. The CDR3 has 15 amino acids. The V end lost 0 bases, the J end lost 1 base, and 6 bases lay between the germline ends. Germline lookup yields CDR1 MGHDK and CDR2 SYGVNS. The CDR3 DNA is TGTGCCAGCAGTGAATACTCCGGGAACACCGGGGAGCTGTTTTTT. Translating gives CASSEYSGNTGELFF.

The chain links TRBV30 to TRBJ2-1; 14 positions agree with TRBD2. The length of the CDR3 is 14 residues. V lost 3 bases to trimming and J lost 8 bases; unmatched junction nucleotides: 3. Germline assignment: CDR1 GTSNPN and CDR2 SVGIG (reference sequence). The CDR3 DNA reads as TGTGCCTGGAGGGGACTAGCGGGAGTGCATGAGCAGTTCTTC. Encoded protein: CAWRGLAGVHEQFF.

The V gene is TRBV27, the J gene TRBJ2-6, with D unresolved. The CDR3 length is 13 residues. The V gene lost 6 bases and the J gene lost 4 bases, with 7 bases spanning the gap. Germline V CDR1 and CDR2: MNHEY, SMNVEV (reference sequence). The CDR3 protein is CASSLLGANVLTF. The CDR3 nucleotides are TGTGCCAGCAGCCTTCTCGGGGCCAACGTCCTGACTTTC.

This chain links TRBV6-5 with TRBJ2-3; D is uncertain. The ends were cut back, 6 bases at V and 3 bases at J, with 10 bases in the middle. CDR3 length: 13 amino acids. Per germline, CDR1 MNHEY and CDR2 SVGAGI. CDR3 region: CASRRSLTDTQYF. CDR3 DNA: TGTGCCAGCAGGCGGTCTTTGACAGATACGCAGTATTTT.

The rearrangement joins TRBV11-2 to TRBJ1-1; D might be TRBD1 (6 bases). From germline, CDR1 is SGHAT and CDR2 FQNNGV. V dropped 1 base and J dropped 2 bases, with 8 bases sitting between them. The CDR3 has 14 amino acids. The CDR3: CASSLGTVNTEAFF. The CDR3 DNA reads TGTGCCAGCAGCTTAGGGACAGTTAACACTGAAGCTTTCTTT. Drawing the rest from reference TRBV11-2 and TRBJ1-1, the complete variable domain is EAGVAQSPRYKIIEKRQSVAFWCNPISGHATLYWYQQILGQGPKLLIQFQNNGVVDDSQLPKDRFSAERLKGVDSTLKIQPAKLEDSAVYLCASSLGTVNTEAFFGQGTRLTVV.

The V call is TRBV6-9, the J call TRBJ1-5; D call uncertain. V shed 4 bases and J shed 6 bases, with 10 bases lying between them. Germline V gene lookup returns CDR1 MNHGY and CDR2 SVAAGI. This CDR3 contains 13 residues. CDR3 amino acids: CASSFRTSQPQHF. The CDR3 nucleotides are TGTGCCAGCAGTTTTCGGACTAGTCAGCCCCAGCATTTT.

This sequence joins TRBV5-8 and TRBJ2-1, with TRBD2 matching over 8 bases. Germline CDR1 and CDR2: SGHTS and YDEGEE. CDR3 length: 16 amino acids. With 4 bases clipped from V and 4 bases from J, the junction kept 10 bases outside the gene matches. CDR3 region: CASSIRGTRGYNEQFF. CDR3 nucleotide sequence: TGTGCCAGCAGCATACGTGGGACTAGGGGTTACAATGAGCAGTTCTTC.

The rearrangement uses TRBV30 and TRBJ1-5; D possibly corresponds to TRBD1 (5 bases). The germline CDR1 and CDR2 sequences are GTSNPN and SVGIG (reference sequence). The CDR3 is 13 residues long. V lost 1 base to trimming and J lost 6 bases, with 10 bases between them. The DNA of the CDR3 is TGTGCCTGGAGTGAGGAGGGGCTTCAGCCCCAGCATTTT. Its protein is CAWSEEGLQPQHF.

The gene calls are TRBV11-2 and TRBJ2-7; 7 bases agree with TRBD1. The CDR3 loop spans 15 amino acids. CDR1 and CDR2 from the germline V gene are SGHAT and FQNNGV. J lost 7 bases, V lost 1 base, and 10 bases had no gene match. DNA for the CDR3: TGTGCCAGCAGCTTAGCTGGGGTGACAGGGATGGAGCAGTACTTC. This gives the protein CASSLAGVTGMEQYF. Looking up the rest from reference TRBV11-2 and TRBJ2-7 gives the full variable domain: EAGVAQSPRYKIIEKRQSVAFWCNPISGHATLYWYQQILGQGPKLLIQFQNNGVVDDSQLPKDRFSAERLKGVDSTLKIQPAKLEDSAVYLCASSLAGVTGMEQYFGPGTRLTVT.

V usage is TRBV27 and J usage is TRBJ2-3; 11 bases map to TRBD1. The germline CDR1 and CDR2 sequences are MNHEY and SMNVEV (reference sequence). V was clipped by 5 bases and J by 0 bases; unmatched bases: 7. CDR3 length: 17 amino acids. Written as DNA, the CDR3 is TGTGCCAGCAGTCACCGGGACAGGGGGGTTAGCACAGATACGCAGTATTTT. Translating gives CASSHRDRGVSTDTQYF.

The chain is built from TRBV6-4 and TRBJ1-2; a possible D gene is TRBD1 (5 bases). V lost 8 bases, J lost 0 bases, and 16 bases lay in between. The CDR3 totals 15 residues. Germline V gene lookup returns CDR1 MRHNA and CDR2 SNTAGT. CDR3 bases: TGTGCCAGCCGGCGCGGGGCGGCGTCTAACTATGGCTACACCTTC. Translation: CASRRGAASNYGYTF.

V usage is TRBV4-2 and J usage is TRBJ2-1; 8 nucleotides line up with TRBD2. Germline V gene data show CDR1 as LGHNA and CDR2 as YNFKEQ. The CDR3 sequence is 23 residues long. V shed 3 bases, J shed 4 bases, and the junction held 29 bases outside the gene matches. This CDR3 reads CASSHEVGGDFVNAGGPYNEQFF. The CDR3 DNA reads TGTGCCAGCAGCCACGAAGTCGGGGGGGATTTCGTAAACGCGGGAGGTCCGTACAATGAGCAGTTCTTC.